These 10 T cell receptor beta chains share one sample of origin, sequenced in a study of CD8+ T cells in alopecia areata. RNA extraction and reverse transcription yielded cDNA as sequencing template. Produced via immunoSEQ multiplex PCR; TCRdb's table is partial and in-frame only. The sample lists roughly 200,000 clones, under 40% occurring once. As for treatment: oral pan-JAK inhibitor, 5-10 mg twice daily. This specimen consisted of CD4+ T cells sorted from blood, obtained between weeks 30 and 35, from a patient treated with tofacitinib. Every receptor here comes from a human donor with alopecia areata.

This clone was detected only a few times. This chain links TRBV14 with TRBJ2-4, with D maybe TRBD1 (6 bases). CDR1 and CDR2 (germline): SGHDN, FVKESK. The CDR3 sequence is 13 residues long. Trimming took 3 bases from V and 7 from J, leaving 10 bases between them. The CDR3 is CASSHDRPNIQYF. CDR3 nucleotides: TGTGCCAGCAGCCACGACAGGCCCAACATTCAGTACTTC.

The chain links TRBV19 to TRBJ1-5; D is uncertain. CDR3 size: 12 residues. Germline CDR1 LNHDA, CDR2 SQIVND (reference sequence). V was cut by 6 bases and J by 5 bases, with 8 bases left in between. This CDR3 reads CASRRRDQPQHF. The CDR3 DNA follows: TGTGCCAGTAGAAGGCGCGATCAGCCCCAGCATTTT.

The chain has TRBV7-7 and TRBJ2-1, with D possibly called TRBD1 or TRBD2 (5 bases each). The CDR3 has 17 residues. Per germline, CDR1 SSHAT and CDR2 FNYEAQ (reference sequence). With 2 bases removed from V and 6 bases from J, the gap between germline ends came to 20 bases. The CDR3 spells CASSLQPGTGAVNEQFF. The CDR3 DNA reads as TGTGCCAGCAGCTTACAGCCGGGAACAGGCGCGGTCAATGAGCAGTTCTTC.

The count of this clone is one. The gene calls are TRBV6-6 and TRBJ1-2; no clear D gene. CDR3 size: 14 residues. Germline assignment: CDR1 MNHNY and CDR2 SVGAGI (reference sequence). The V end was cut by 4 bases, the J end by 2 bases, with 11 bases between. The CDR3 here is CASSFVTGNYGYTF. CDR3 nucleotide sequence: TGTGCCAGCAGTTTCGTGACGGGGAACTATGGCTACACCTTC.

As DNA, the CDR3 is TGTGCCAGCAGTGAGAGTGGGACAGCTACCTCCTACGAGCAGTACTTC. It codes for CASSESGTATSYEQYF. The V gene is TRBV2, the J gene TRBJ2-7, with 7 bases aligning to TRBD1. Germline values: CDR1 SNHLY, CDR2 FYNNEI. Trimming at V came to 3 bases and at J to 0 bases, leaving 8 bases not matched to a gene. The CDR3 is 16 residues long.

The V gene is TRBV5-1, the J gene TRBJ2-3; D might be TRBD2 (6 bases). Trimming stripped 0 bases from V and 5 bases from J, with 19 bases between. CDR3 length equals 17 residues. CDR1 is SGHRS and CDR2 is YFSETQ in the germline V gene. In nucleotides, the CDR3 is TGCGCCAGCAGCTTGGTTCCCGGGCCCGGAGGGAAAGATACGCAGTATTTT. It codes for CASSLVPGPGGKDTQYF.

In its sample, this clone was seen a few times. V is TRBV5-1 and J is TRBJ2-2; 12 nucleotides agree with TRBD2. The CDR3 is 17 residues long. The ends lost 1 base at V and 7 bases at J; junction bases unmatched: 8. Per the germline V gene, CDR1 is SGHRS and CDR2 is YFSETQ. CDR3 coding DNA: TGCGCCAGCAGCTTGCTAGCGGGAGGGCCTAGGAACGGGGAGCTGTTTTTT. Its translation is CASSLLAGGPRNGELFF.

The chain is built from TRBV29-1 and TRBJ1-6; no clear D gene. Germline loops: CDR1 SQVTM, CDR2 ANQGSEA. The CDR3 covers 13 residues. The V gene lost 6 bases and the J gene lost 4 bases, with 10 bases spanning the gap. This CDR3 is CSVRTEYNSPLHF. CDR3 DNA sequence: TGCAGCGTCCGGACGGAGTATAATTCACCCCTCCACTTT.

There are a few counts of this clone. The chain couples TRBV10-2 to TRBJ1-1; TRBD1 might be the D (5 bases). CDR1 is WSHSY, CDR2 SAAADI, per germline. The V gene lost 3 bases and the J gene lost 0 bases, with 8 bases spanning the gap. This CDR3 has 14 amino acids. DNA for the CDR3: TGCGCCAGCAGTGATGGGGGGATGAACACTGAAGCTTTCTTT. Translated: CASSDGGMNTEAFF.

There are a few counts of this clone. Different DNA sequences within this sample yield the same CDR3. The CDR3 loop reads CAWSKGNTGELFF. The CDR3, as DNA: TGTGCCTGGAGTAAGGGGAACACCGGGGAGCTGTTTTTT. The chain recombines TRBV30 with TRBJ2-2; D is ambiguous. The germline V gene encodes CDR1 GTSNPN and CDR2 SVGIG (reference sequence). V lost 2 bases, J lost 1 base, and 5 bases lay in between. The CDR3 totals 13 residues.